The present TCR beta chain was sequenced within a study of Ad26.COV2.S vaccination and SARS-CoV-2 variants. Study in general: Ad26.COV2.S given intramuscularly, once or twice 56 days apart.

This clone was seen repeatedly, ten times or more. Its antigen is still unknown. This sample's treatment: around 19 received Ad26.COV2.S at low or high dose, single or two shots; about 5 received placebo; per-sample allocation not given. Each sample was drawn 63 days after the first injection (of vaccine or placebo). General study results and limits: Similar non-spike TCR breadth was observed in recipients of vaccine and of placebo. In TCR breadth and depth analyses, total T cell responses may have been underestimated. Reports say spike-specific CD8+ and CD4+ T cell responses covered substantial breadth after vaccination.

Some clones are missing from TCRdb's copy, which holds only in-frame ones; the method was immunoSEQ multiplex PCR. The sample carries 380,000 or so clones, 83% recorded once. V was trimmed by 6 bases and J by 2 bases, leaving 19 bases between them. This CDR3 spans 16 amino acids. Germline-derived CDR1 and CDR2 are SGHRS and YFSETQ. The chain uses TRBV5-1 and TRBJ2-3; possibly TRBD1 or TRBD2 for D (6 bases each). The specimen comprised peripheral blood, sampled in a trial of Ad26.COV2.S vaccine versus placebo. The sequence came from a person between 18 and 65 years old who received the Ad26.COV2.S COVID-19 vaccine or a placebo. CDR3 nucleotide sequence: TGCGCCAGCACCCTTTTGGGGGGCCCCAACACAGATACGCAGTATTTT. Translated: CASTLLGGPNTDTQYF.